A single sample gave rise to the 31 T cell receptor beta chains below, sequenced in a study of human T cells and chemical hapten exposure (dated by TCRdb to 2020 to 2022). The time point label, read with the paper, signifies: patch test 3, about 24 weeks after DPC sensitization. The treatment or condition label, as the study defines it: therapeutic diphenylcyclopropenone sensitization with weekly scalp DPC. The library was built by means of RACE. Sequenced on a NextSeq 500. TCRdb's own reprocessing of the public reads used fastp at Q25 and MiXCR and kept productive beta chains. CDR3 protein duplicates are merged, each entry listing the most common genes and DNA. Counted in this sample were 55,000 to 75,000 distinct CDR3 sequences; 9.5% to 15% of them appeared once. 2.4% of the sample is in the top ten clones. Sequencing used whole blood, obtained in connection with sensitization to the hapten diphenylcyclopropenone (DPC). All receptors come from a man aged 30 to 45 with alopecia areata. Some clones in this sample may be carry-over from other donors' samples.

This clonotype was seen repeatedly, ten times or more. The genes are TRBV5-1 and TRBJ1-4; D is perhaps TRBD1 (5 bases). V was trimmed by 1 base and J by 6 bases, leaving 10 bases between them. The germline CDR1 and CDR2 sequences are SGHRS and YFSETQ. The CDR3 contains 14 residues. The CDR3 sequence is CASSLTREDEKLFF. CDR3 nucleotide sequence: TGCGCCAGCAGCTTGACCAGGGAGGATGAAAAACTGTTTTTT.

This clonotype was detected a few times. CDR3 in DNA: TGCAGTGCTAGAGATCCGAGGACAGGGAACTACGAGCAGTACTTC. Residues: CSARDPRTGNYEQYF. This rearrangement joins TRBV20-1 to TRBJ2-7; 8 bases agree with TRBD1. Trimming cost V 0 bases and J 3 bases; bases outside gene matches: 7. Germline lookup yields CDR1 DFQATT and CDR2 SNEGSKA (reference sequence). This CDR3 has 15 amino acids.

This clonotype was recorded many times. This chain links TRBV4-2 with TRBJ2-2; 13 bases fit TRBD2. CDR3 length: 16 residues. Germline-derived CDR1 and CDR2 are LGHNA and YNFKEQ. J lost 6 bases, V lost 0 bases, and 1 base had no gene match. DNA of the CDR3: TGTGCCAGCAGCCAAGACGGGACTAGCGGGGCCGGGGAGCTGTTTTTT. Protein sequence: CASSQDGTSGAGELFF.

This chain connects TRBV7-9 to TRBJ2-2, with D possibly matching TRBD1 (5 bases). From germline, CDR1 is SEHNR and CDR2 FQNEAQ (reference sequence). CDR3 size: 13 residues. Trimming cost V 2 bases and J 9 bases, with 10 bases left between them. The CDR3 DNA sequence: TGTGCCAGCAGCTTATATGACAGCTGGGAGCTGTTTTTT. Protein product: CASSLYDSWELFF. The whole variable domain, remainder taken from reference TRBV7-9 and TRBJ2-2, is DTGVSQNPRHKITKRGQNVTFRCDPISEHNRLYWYRQTLGQGPEFLTYFQNEAQLEKSRLLSDRFSAERPKGSFSTLEIQRTEQGDSAMYLCASSLYDSWELFFGEGSRLTVL.

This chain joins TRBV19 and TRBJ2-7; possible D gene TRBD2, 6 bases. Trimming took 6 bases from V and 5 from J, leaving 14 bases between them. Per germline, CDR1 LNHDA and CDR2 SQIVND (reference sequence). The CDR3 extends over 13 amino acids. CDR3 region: CASSGGPAHEQYF. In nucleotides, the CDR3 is TGTGCCAGTAGCGGGGGACCAGCCCACGAGCAGTACTTC.

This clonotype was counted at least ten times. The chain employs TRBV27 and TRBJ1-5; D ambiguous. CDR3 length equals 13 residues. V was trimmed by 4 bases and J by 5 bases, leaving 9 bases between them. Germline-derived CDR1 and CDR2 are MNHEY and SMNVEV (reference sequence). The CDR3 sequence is CASSSSGDQPQHF. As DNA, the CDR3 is TGTGCCAGCAGTTCCTCTGGAGATCAGCCCCAGCATTTT.

CDR3 protein: CASSLAGTLPYNEQFF. DNA for the CDR3: TGTGCCAGCAGTTTAGCCGGGACCCTTCCGTACAATGAGCAGTTCTTC. J is TRBJ2-1 and V is TRBV12-3 or TRBV12-4; the D call may be TRBD1 or TRBD2 (5 bases each). This CDR3 contains 16 residues. Trimming stripped 0 bases from V and 4 bases from J, with 13 bases between.

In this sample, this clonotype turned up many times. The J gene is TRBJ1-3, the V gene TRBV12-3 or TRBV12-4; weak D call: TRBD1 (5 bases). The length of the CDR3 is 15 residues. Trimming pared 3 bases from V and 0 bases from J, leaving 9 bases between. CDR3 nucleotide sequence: TGTGCCAGCAGTTTTGGGGCCGGCTCTGGAAACACCATATATTTT. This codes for CASSFGAGSGNTIYF.

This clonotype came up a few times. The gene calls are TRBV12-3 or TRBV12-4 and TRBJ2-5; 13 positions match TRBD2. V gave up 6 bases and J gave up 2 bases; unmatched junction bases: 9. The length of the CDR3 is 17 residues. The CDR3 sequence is CASRAGLAGASQETQYF. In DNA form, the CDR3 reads TGTGCCAGCAGGGCTGGACTAGCGGGGGCGTCGCAAGAGACCCAGTACTTC.

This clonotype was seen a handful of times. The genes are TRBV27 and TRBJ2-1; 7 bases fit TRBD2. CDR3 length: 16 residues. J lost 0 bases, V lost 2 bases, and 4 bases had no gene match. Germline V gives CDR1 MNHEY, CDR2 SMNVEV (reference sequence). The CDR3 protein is CASSLVGGSSYNEQFF. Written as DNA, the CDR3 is TGTGCCAGCAGTTTAGTCGGGGGGAGCTCCTACAATGAGCAGTTCTTC.

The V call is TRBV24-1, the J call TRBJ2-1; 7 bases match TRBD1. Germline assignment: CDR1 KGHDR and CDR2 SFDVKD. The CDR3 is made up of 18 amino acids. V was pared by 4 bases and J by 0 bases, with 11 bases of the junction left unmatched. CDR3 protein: CATSENGQAFRSYNEQFF. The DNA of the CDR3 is TGTGCCACCAGTGAGAACGGACAGGCCTTCCGCTCCTACAATGAGCAGTTCTTC.

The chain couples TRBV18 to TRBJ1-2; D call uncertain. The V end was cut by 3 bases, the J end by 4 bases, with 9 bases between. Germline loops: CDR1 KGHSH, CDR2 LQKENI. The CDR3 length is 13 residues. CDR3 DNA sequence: TGTGCCAGCTCACCGCCAACAACCTATGGCTACACCTTC. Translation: CASSPPTTYGYTF. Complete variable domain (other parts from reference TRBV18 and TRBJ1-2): NAGVMQNPRHLVRRRGQEARLRCSPMKGHSHVYWYRQLPEEGLKFMVYLQKENIIDESGMPKERFSAEFPKEGPSILRIQQVVRGDSAAYFCASSPPTTYGYTFGSGTRLTVV.

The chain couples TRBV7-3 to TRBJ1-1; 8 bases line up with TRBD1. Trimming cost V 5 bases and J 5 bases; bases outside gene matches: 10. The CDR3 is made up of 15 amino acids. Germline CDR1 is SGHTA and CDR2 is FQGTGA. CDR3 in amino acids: CASSQAGGAPTEAFF. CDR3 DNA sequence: TGTGCCAGCAGCCAAGCAGGGGGCGCCCCGACTGAAGCTTTCTTT.

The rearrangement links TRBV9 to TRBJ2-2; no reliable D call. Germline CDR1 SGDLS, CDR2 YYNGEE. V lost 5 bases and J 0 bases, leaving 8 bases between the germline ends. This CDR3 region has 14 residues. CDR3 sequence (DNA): TGTGCCAGCAGGCCCGACCCGAACACCGGGGAGCTGTTTTTT. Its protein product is CASRPDPNTGELFF. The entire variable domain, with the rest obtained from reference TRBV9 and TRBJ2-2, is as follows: DSGVTQTPKHLITATGQRVTLRCSPRSGDLSVYWYQQSLDQGLQFLIQYYNGEERAKGNILERFSAQQFPDLHSELNLSSLELGDSALYFCASRPDPNTGELFFGEGSRLTVL.

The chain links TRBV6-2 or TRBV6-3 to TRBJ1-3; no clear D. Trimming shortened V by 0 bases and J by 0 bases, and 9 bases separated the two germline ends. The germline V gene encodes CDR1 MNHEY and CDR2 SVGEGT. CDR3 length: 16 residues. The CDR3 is CASSYSLASSGNTIYF. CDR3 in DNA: TGTGCCAGCAGTTACTCGTTAGCCAGCTCTGGAAACACCATATATTTT.

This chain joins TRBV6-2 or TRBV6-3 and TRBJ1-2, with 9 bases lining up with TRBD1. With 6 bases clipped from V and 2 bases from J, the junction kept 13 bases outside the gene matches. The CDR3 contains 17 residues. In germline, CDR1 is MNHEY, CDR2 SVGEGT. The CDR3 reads CASRPPRQGVTNYGYTF. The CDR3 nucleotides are TGTGCCAGCAGGCCGCCCAGACAGGGGGTTACAAACTATGGCTACACCTTC.

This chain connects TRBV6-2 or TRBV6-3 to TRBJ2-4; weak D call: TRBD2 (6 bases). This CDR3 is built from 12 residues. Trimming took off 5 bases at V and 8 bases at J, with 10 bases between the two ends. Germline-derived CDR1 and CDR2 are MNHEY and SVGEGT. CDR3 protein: CASSTGGDIQYF. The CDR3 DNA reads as TGTGCCAGCAGTACCGGAGGGGACATTCAGTACTTC.

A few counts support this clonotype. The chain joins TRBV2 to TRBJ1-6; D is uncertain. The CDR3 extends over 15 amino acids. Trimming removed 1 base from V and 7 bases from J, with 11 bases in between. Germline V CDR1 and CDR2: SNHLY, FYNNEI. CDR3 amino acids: CASSEEVRLNSPLHF. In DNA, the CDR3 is TGTGCCAGCAGTGAAGAAGTAAGACTCAATTCACCCCTCCACTTT.

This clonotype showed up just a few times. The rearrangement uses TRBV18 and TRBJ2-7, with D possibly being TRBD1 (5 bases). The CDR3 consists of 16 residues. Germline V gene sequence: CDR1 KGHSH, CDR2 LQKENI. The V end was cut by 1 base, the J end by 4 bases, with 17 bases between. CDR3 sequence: CASSPLIQSAGYEQYF. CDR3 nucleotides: TGTGCCAGCTCACCACTTATTCAATCGGCAGGGTACGAGCAGTACTTC.

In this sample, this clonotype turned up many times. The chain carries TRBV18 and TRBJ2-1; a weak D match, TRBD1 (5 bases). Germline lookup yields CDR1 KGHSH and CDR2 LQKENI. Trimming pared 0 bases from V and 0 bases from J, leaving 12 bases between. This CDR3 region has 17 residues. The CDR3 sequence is CASSPPKGASSYNEQFF. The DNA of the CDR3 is TGTGCCAGCTCACCACCGAAAGGGGCGAGCTCCTACAATGAGCAGTTCTTC.

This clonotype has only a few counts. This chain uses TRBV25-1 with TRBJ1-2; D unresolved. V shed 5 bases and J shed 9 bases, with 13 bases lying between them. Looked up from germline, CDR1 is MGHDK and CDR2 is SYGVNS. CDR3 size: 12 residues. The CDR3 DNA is TGTGCCAGCAGTTTGGGGAGTTTAAGCTACACCTTC. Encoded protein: CASSLGSLSYTF.

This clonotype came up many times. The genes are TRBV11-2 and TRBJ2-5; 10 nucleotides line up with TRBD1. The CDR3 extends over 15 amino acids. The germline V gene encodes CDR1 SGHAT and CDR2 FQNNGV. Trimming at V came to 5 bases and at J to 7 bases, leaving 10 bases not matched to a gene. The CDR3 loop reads CASSPKGDRGWTQYF. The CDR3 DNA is TGTGCCAGCAGCCCGAAGGGGGACAGGGGTTGGACCCAGTACTTC.

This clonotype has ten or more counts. CDR3 sequence (DNA): TGTGCCAGCAGCAGCGGGACAGGGGTCGGCGAGCAGTACTTC. It specifies CASSSGTGVGEQYF. V usage is TRBV7-9 and J usage is TRBJ2-7, with 10 bases matching TRBD1. CDR1 SEHNR and CDR2 FQNEAQ come from the germline V gene (reference sequence). The CDR3 length is 14 residues. J was trimmed by 6 bases and V by 5 bases; bases with no gene match: 7.

In DNA form, the CDR3 reads TGTGCCAGCAGCAAAGTGGGACGGCGATACTTCCGAGAGACCCAGTACTTC. Protein product: CASSKVGRRYFRETQYF. V usage is TRBV21-1 and J usage is TRBJ2-5; the D call in the table, TRBD1, was not verified against the DNA. TRBV21-1 counts as a pseudogene. The CDR3 spans 17 residues.

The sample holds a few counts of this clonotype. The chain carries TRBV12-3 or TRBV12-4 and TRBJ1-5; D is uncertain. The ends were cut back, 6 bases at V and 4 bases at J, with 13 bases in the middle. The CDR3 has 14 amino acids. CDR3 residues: CASRDTSLNQPQHF. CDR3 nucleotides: TGTGCCAGCAGAGATACGTCCCTTAATCAGCCCCAGCATTTT.

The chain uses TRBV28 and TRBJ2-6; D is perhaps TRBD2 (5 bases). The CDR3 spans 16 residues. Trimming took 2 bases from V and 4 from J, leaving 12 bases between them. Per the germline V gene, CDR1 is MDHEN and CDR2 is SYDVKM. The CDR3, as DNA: TGTGCCAGCAGTTTAGGAGGCCCGCCGGGGGCCAACGTCCTGACTTTC. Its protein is CASSLGGPPGANVLTF. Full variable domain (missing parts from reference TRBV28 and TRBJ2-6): DVKVTQSSRYLVKRTGEKVFLECVQDMDHENMFWYRQDPGLGLRLIYFSYDVKMKEKGDIPEGYSVSREKKERFSLILESASTNQTSMYLCASSLGGPPGANVLTFGAGSRLTVL.

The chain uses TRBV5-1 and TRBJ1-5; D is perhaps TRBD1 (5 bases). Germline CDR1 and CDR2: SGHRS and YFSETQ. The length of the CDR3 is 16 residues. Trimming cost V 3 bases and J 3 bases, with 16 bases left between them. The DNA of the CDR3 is TGCGCCAGCAGCTCCAGGGTAAGGGTAACCAATCAGCCCCAGCATTTT. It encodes CASSSRVRVTNQPQHF.

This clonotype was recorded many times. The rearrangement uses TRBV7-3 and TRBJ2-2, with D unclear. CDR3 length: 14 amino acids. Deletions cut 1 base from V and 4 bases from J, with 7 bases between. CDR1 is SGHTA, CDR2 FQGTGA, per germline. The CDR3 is CASSLSYGTGELFF. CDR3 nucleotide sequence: TGTGCCAGCAGCTTAAGCTACGGCACCGGGGAGCTGTTTTTT.

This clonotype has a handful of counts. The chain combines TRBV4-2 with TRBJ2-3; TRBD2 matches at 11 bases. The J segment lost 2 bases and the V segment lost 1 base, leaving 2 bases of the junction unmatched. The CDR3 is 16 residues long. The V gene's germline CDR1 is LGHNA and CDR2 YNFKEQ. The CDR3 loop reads CASSQALAGDTDTQYF. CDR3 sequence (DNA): TGTGCCAGCAGCCAAGCACTAGCGGGGGACACAGATACGCAGTATTTT.

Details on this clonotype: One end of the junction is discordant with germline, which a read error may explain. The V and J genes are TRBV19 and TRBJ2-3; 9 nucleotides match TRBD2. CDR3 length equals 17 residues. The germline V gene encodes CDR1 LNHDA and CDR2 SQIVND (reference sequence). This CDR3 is CAGSNRRLAVNTDTQYF. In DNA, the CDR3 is TGTGCCGGTAGTAACCGACGACTAGCGGTAAACACAGATACGCAGTATTTT.

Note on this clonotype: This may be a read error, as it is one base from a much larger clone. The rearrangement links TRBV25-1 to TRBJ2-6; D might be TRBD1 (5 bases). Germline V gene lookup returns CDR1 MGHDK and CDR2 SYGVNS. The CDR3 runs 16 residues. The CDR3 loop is CVSSDDRSPGANVLTF. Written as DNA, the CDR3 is TGTGTCAGCAGTGATGACAGATCGCCTGGGGCCAACGTCCTGACTTTC.